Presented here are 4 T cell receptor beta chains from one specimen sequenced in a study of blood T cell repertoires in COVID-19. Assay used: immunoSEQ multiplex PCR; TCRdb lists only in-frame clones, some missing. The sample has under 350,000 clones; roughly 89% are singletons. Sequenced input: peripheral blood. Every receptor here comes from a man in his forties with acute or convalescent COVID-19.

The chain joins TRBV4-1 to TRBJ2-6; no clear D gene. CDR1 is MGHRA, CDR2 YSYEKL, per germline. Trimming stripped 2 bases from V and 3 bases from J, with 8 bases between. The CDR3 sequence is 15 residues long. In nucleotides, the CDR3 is TGCGCCAGCAGCCAATGGGCCCATGGGGCCAACGTCCTGACTTTC. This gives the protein CASSQWAHGANVLTF.

The CDR3 protein is CASSVAASVYGYTF. CDR3 DNA: TGTGCCAGCAGCGTTGCCGCGTCGGTATATGGCTACACCTTC. The rearrangement links TRBV2 to TRBJ1-2; no definite D call. Germline CDR1 SNHLY, CDR2 FYNNEI. The CDR3 spans 14 residues. Trimming removed 6 bases at V and 5 bases at J, with 16 bases between.

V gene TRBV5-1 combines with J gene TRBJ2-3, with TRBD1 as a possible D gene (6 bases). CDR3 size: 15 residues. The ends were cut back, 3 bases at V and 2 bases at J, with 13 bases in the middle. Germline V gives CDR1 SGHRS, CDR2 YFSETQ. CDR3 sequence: CASSSGQLLTDTQYF. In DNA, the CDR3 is TGCGCCAGCAGCTCGGGACAATTACTCACAGATACGCAGTATTTT.

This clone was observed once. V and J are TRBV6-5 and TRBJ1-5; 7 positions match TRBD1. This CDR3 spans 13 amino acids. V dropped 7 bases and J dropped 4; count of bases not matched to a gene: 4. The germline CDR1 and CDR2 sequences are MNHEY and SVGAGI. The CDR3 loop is CASTDRVNQPQHF. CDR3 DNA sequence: TGTGCCAGCACCGACAGGGTAAATCAGCCCCAGCATTTT.